This entry describes one T cell receptor (beta chain). The data stem from a study of blood T cells in healthy people across ages. Trimming left V 3 bases short and J 5 bases short, with 10 bases between. CDR3 length: 13 residues. Germline V lookup: CDR1 WNHNN, CDR2 SYGVQD (reference sequence). A second PCR, run for roughly 7 to 12 cycles, used a sample-barcoded 5' primer plus a J-beta primer mix. In TCRdb, the 5' RACE reads were re-called with MiXCR into one record per CDR3 protein. The sample shows approximately 780,000 distinct CDR3 sequences, roughly 26% of them seen only once. This same sample was also part of a study on T cells of mothers and their children.

The specimen sequenced was blood. The chain is built from TRBV10-1 and TRBJ2-5; D is unclear. The sequence came from a boy between 10 and 17 years old in good health. This CDR3 is CASSDQMQETQYF. The CDR3 DNA sequence: TGCGCCAGCAGTGATCAAATGCAGGAGACCCAGTACTTC.